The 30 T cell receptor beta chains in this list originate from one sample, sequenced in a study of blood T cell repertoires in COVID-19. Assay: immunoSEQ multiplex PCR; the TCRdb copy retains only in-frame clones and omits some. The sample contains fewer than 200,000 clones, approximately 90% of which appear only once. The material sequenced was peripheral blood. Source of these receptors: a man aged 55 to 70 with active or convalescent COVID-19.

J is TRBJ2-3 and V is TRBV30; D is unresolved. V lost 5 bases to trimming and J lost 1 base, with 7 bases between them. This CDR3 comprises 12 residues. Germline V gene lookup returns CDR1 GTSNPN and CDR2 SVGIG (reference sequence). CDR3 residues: CAWRPGTDTQYF. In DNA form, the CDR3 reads TGTGCCTGGCGTCCGGGCACAGATACGCAGTATTTT.

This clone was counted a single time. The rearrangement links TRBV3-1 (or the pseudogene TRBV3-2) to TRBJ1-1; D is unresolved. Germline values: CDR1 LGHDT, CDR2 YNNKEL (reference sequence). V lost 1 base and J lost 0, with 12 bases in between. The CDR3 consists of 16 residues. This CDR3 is CASSQGHSKVNTEAFF. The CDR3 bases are TGTGCCAGCAGCCAAGGGCACAGCAAAGTGAACACTGAAGCTTTCTTT.

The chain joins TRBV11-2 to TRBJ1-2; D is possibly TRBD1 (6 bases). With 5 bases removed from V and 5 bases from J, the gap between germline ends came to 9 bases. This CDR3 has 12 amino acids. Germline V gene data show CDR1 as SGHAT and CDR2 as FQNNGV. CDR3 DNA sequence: TGTGCCAGCAGCCAAGGACAGTATGGCTACACCTTC. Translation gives CASSQGQYGYTF.

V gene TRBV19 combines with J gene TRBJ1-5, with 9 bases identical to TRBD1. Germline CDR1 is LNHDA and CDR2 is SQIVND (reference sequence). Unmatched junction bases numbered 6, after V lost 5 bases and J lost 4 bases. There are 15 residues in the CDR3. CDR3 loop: CASSDGTGRNQPQHF. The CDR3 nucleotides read TGTGCCAGTAGTGACGGGACAGGGCGGAATCAGCCCCAGCATTTT.

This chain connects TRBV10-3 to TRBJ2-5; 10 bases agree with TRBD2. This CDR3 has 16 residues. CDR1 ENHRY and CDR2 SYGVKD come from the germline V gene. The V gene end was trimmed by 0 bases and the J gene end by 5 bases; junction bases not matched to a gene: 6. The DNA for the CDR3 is TGTGCCATCAGTGAGTCAGAGCGGGGGGGCCGTGAGACCCAGTACTTC. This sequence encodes CAISESERGGRETQYF.

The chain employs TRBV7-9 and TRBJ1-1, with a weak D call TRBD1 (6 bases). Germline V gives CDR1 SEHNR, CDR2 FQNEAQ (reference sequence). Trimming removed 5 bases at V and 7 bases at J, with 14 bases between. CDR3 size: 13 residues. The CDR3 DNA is TGTGCCAGCAGCCCCGGGGGGGGCCTTGAAGCTTTCTTT. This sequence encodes CASSPGGGLEAFF.

CDR3 nucleotides: TGTGCCAGCAGTTTCGACAGGGGGGATCAGCCCCAGCATTTT. Translating gives CASSFDRGDQPQHF. This chain connects TRBV6-6 to TRBJ1-5, with 9 bases lining up with TRBD1. The V gene's germline CDR1 is MNHNY and CDR2 SVGAGI (reference sequence). This CDR3 comprises 14 residues. V shed 4 bases and J 5 bases; nucleotides not matched to a gene: 3.

CDR3 region: CASSLGAGQTSMNTEAFF. The CDR3 region has the DNA TGTGCCAGCAGCTTGGGTGCGGGACAGACTTCAATGAACACTGAAGCTTTCTTT. The rearrangement links TRBV7-2 to TRBJ1-1; 7 bases fit TRBD1. CDR1 is SGHTA, CDR2 FQGNSA, per germline. The J segment lost 0 bases and the V segment lost 3 bases, leaving 13 bases of the junction unmatched. The CDR3 loop spans 18 amino acids.

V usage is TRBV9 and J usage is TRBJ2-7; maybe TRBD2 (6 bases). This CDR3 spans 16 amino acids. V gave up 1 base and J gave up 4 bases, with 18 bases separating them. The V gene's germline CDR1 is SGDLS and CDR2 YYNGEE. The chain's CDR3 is CASSVLSGGAVYEQYF. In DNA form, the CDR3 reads TGTGCCAGCAGCGTATTGTCGGGCGGGGCGGTATACGAGCAGTACTTC.

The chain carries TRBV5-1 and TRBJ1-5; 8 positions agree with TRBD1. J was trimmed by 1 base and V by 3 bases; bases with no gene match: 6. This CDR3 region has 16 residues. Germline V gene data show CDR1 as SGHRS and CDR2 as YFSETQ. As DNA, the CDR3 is TGCGCCAGCAGCTCCGGACAGGGCGGGAGCAATCAGCCCCAGCATTTT. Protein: CASSSGQGGSNQPQHF.

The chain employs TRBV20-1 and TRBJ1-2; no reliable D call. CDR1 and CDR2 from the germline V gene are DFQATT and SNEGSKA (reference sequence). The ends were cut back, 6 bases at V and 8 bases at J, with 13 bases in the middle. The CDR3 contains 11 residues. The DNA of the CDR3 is TGCAGTGCGCGAGGGTCGGTCGGCTACACCTTC. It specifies CSARGSVGYTF.

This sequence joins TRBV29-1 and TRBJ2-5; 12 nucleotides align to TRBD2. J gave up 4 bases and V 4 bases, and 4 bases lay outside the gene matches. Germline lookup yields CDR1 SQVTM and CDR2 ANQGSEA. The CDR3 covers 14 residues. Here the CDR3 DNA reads TGCAGCGTTGCTAGCGGGGGGGCCGCAGAGACCCAGTACTTC. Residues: CSVASGGAAETQYF.

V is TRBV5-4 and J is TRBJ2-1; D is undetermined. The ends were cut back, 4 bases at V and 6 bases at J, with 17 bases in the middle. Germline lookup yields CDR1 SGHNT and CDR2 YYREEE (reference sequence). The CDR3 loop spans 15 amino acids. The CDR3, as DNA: TGTGCCAGCAGCCCGAACCGGGTCATTCTCAATGAGCAGTTCTTC. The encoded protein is CASSPNRVILNEQFF.

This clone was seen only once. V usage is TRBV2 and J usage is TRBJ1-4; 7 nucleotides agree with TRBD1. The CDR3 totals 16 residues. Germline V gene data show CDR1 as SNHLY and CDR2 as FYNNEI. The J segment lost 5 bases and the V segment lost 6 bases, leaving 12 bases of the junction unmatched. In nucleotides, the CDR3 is TGTGCCAGCAGGAAGACTACCGGGACAGACAATGAAAAACTGTTTTTT. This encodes CASRKTTGTDNEKLFF.

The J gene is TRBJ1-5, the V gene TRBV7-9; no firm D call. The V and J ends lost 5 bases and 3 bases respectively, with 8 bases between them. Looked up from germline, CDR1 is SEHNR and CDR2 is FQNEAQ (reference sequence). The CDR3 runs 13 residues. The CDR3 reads CASSRSANQPQHF. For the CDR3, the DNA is TGTGCCAGCAGCCGCAGTGCCAATCAGCCCCAGCATTTT.

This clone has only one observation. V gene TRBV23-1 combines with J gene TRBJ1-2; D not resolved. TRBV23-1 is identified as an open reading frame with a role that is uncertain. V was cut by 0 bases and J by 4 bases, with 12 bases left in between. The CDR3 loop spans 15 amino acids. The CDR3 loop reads CASSQSDVAGYGYTF. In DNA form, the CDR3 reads TGCGCCAGCAGTCAATCGGACGTTGCGGGCTATGGCTACACCTTC.

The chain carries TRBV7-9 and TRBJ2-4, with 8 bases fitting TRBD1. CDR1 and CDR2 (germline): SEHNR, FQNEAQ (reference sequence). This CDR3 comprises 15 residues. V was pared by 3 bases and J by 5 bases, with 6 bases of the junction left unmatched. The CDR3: CASSFLQDRENIQYF. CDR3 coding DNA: TGTGCCAGCAGCTTCCTACAGGACAGGGAAAACATTCAGTACTTC. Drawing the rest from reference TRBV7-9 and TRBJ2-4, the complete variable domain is DTGVSQNPRHKITKRGQNVTFRCDPISEHNRLYWYRQTLGQGPEFLTYFQNEAQLEKSRLLSDRFSAERPKGSFSTLEIQRTEQGDSAMYLCASSFLQDRENIQYFGAGTRLSVL.

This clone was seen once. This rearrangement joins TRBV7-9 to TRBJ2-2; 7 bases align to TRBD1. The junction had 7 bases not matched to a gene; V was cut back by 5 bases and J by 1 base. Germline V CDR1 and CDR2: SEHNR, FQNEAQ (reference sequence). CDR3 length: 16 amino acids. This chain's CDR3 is CASSPNRGRNTGELFF. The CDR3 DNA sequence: TGTGCCAGCAGCCCCAACAGGGGTCGGAACACCGGGGAGCTGTTTTTT.

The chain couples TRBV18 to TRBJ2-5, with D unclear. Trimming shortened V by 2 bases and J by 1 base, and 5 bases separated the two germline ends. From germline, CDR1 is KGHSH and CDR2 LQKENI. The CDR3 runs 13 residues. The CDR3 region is CASSPSSQETQYF. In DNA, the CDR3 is TGTGCCAGCTCACCATCCAGCCAAGAGACCCAGTACTTC.

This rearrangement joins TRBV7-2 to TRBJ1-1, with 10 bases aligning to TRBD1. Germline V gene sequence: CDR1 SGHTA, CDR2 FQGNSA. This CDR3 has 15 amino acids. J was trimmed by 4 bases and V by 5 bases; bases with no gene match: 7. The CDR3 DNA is TGTGCCAGCAGCCCTGGTTGGGACAGGGGCACTGAAGCTTTCTTT. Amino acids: CASSPGWDRGTEAFF.

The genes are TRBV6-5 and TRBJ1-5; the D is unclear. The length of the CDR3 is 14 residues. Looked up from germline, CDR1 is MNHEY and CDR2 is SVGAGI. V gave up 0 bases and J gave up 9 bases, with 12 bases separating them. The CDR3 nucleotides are TGTGCCAGCAGTTACTCGATGGTTGGCAGGCCCCAGCATTTT. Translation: CASSYSMVGRPQHF.

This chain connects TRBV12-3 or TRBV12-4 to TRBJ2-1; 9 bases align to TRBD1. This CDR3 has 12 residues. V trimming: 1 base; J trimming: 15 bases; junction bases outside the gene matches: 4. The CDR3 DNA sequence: TGTGCCAGCAGTTTAGGGGACAGGGTAGCGTTCTTC. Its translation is CASSLGDRVAFF.

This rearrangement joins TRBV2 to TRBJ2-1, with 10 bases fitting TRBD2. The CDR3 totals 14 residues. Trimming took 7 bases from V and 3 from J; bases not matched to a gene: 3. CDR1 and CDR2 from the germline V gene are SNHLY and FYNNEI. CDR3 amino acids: CASIERGGYNEQFF. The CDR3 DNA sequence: TGTGCCAGCATCGAGCGGGGGGGCTACAATGAGCAGTTCTTC.

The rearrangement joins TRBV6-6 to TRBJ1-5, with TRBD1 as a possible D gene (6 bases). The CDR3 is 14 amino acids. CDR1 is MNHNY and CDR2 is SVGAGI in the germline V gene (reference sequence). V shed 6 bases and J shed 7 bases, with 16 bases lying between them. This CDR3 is CASSHPPGEQPQHF. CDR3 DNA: TGTGCCAGCAGCCATCCTCCAGGGGAGCAGCCCCAGCATTTT.

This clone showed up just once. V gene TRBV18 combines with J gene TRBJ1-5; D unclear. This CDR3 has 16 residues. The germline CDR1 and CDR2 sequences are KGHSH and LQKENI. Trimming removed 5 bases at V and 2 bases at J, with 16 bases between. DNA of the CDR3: TGTGCCAGCTCATCCCGGGTGGTAAGTGGCAATCAGCCCCAGCATTTT. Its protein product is CASSSRVVSGNQPQHF.

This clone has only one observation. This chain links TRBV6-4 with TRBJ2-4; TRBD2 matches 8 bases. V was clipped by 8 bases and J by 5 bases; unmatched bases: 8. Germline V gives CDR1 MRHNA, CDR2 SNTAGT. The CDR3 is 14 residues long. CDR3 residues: CASPGGGAENIQYF. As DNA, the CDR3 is TGTGCCAGCCCGGGGGGGGGCGCGGAAAACATTCAGTACTTC.

The CDR3 region is CASSQDLGSGGVYNEQFF. The CDR3 nucleotides read TGTGCCAGCAGCCAAGATCTTGGTAGCGGGGGGGTTTACAATGAGCAGTTCTTC. The J gene is TRBJ2-1, the V gene TRBV4-2; 11 positions match TRBD2. V shed 0 bases, J shed 4 bases, and the junction held 8 bases outside the gene matches. The length of the CDR3 is 18 residues. CDR1 is LGHNA, CDR2 YNFKEQ, per germline.

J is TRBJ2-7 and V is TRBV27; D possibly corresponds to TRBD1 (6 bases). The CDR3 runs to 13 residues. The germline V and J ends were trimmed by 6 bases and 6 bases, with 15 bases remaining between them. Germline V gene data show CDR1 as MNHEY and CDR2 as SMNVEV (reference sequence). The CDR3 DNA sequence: TGTGCCAGCAGGACTTCCGACAGGTTCGAGCAGTACTTC. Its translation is CASRTSDRFEQYF.

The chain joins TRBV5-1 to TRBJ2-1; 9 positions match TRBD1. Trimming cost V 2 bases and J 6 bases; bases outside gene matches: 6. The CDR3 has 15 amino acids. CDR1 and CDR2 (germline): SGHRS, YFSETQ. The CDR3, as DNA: TGCGCCAGCAGCTTTGGAACAGGGGGCGGCAATGAGCAGTTCTTC. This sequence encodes CASSFGTGGGNEQFF.

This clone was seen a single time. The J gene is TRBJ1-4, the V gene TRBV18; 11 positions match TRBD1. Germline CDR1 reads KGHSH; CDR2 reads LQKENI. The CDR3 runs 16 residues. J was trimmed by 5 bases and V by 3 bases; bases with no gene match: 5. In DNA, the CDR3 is TGTGCCAGCTCACCCTCCGGACAGGGGGCGAATGAAAAACTGTTTTTT. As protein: CASSPSGQGANEKLFF.